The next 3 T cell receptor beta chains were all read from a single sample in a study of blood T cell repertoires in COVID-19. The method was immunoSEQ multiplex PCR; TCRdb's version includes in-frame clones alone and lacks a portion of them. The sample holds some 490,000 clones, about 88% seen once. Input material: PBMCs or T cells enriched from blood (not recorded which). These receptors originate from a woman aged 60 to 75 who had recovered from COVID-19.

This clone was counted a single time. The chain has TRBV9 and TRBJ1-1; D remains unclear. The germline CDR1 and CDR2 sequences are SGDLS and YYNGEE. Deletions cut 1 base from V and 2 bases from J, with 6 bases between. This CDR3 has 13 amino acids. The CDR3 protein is CASSVQINTEAFF. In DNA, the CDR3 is TGTGCCAGCAGCGTACAGATAAACACTGAAGCTTTCTTT. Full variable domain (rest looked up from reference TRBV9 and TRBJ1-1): DSGVTQTPKHLITATGQRVTLRCSPRSGDLSVYWYQQSLDQGLQFLIQYYNGEERAKGNILERFSAQQFPDLHSELNLSSLELGDSALYFCASSVQINTEAFFGQGTRLTVV.

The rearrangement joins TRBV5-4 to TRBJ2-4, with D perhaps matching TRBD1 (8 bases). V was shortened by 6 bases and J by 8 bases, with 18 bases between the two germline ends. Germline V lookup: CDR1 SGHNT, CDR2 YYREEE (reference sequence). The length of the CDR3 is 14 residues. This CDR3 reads CASTQGAGDDIQYF. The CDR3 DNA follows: TGTGCCAGCACCCAGGGGGCGGGAGACGACATTCAGTACTTC.

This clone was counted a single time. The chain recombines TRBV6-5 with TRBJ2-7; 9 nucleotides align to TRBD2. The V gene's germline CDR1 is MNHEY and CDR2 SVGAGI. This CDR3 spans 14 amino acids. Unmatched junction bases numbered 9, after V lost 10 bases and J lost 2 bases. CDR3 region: CATRPSGVPYEQYV. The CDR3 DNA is TGTGCCACCCGGCCTAGCGGGGTCCCCTACGAGCAGTACGTC.